The rows below give T cell receptor beta chains drawn from one sample of a study of OX40 agonist ivuxolimab in advanced cancers. Some clones are missing from TCRdb's copy, which holds only in-frame ones; the method was immunoSEQ multiplex PCR. This sample yields roughly 63,000 clones, of which 89% are seen a single time; approximately 13% belongs to the top ten. The input for sequencing was CD4+ or CD8+ T cells sorted from blood, taken in a trial of the OX40 agonist ivuxolimab. The receptors were sampled from an adult with an advanced solid tumor such as melanoma, head and neck, liver or kidney cancer. The CDR3 runs from the conserved cysteine through the conserved F or W. D genes are given only for firm matches. Only some rows state a clone size, as once, few, many or a class for expanded clones.

TGTGCCAGCAGTTACTCAGGTGCAACTAATGAAAAACTGTTTTTT	CASSYSGATNEKLFF	once	TRBV6-5	TRBJ1-4	NA	15
TGTGCCAGCAGTCTCCGGGGGGGGTCGCGCCGTACGACCCAGTACTTC	CASSLRGGSRRTTQYF	NA	TRBV28	TRBJ2-5	TRBD2	16
TGTGCCAGCAGTTTTTCCCACGTGAATGAGCAGTACTTC	CASSFSHVNEQYF	NA	TRBV27	TRBJ2-7	NA	13
TGTGCCAGCAGCTCCTACAGGTCCCAGGAGCCCCAGCATTTT	CASSSYRSQEPQHF	NA	TRBV7-9	TRBJ1-5	NA	14
TGTGCCAGCAGTTTACCGGGGCTAGAGGAGCAGTACTTC	CASSLPGLEEQYF	once	TRBV28	TRBJ2-7	NA	13
TGTGCCAGCAGTTACTCGTTGGCCTCCTTAGGCTACACCTTC	CASSYSLASLGYTF	NA	TRBV6-5	TRBJ1-2	NA	14
TGTGCCACCGGTCCCCGTGGCAATCAGCCCCAGCATTTT	CATGPRGNQPQHF	NA	TRBV19	TRBJ1-5	NA	13
TGCAGCGTTGAAGCCGGTCGAAGCTCCTACAATGAGCAGTTCTTC	CSVEAGRSSYNEQFF	NA	TRBV29-1	TRBJ2-1	NA	15
TGTGCCAGCAGCTTAGGGACAGTACAAAACATTCAGTACTTC	CASSLGTVQNIQYF	few	TRBV7-9	TRBJ2-4	NA	14
TGTGCCAGCAGCTCCAGGACTAGCGGGAGTGCAGATACGCAGTATTTT	CASSSRTSGSADTQYF	NA	TRBV7-3	TRBJ2-3	TRBD2	16
TGTGCCAGCAGCGCATGGGACCACGATGAGCAGTTCTTC	CASSAWDHDEQFF	NA	TRBV9	TRBJ2-1	NA	13
TGTGCCAGCAGACTTTTCACCGGGGAGCTGTTTTTT	CASRLFTGELFF	NA	TRBV4-2	TRBJ2-2	NA	12
TGTGCCAGTACTTCCGTTAACTATGGCTACACCTTC	CASTSVNYGYTF	NA	TRBV19	TRBJ1-2	NA	12
TGTGCCAGTAGTATAGCAGGGGGTGACACCGGGGAGCTGTTTTTT	CASSIAGGDTGELFF	NA	TRBV19	TRBJ2-2	TRBD1	15
TGTGCCAGCAATACAAATACCTACACTGAAGCTTTCTTT	CASNTNTYTEAFF	NA	TRBV28	TRBJ1-1	NA	13
TGTGCCAGCAGCTTTCTGGGGGGGCCCCCTGAAGCTTTCTTT	CASSFLGGPPEAFF	NA	TRBV7-2	TRBJ1-1	NA	14
TGTGCCAGCAGCTTTAGCGGGATTGAGGATACGCAGTATTTT	CASSFSGIEDTQYF	NA	TRBV7-9	TRBJ2-3	TRBD2	14
TGTGCCAGTAGTATATCAGGGACCAACACTGAAGCTTTCTTT	CASSISGTNTEAFF	NA	TRBV19	TRBJ1-1	NA	14
TGTGCCAGCAGCCAAGATGAGGTCGGGACCTCTGGGGCTAAGCAGTACTTC	CASSQDEVGTSGAKQYF	NA	TRBV4-2	TRBJ2-7	NA	17
TGCGCCAGCAGTGAGTCGACAGGCTATGGCTACACCTTC	CASSESTGYGYTF	NA	TRBV10-1	TRBJ1-2	NA	13
TGCGCCAGCAGCCAAGATTGGAGTATGGGGGCAAATGAGCAGTTCTTC	CASSQDWSMGANEQFF	once	TRBV4-3	TRBJ2-1	NA	16
TGTGCCAGTAGTATAGGGAGGACTATCGCCCTAGATACGCAGTATTTT	CASSIGRTIALDTQYF	NA	TRBV19	TRBJ2-3	NA	16
TGTGCCGCCCATGCAGCGGGCTCTGGAAACACCATATATTTT	CAAHAAGSGNTIYF	NA	TRBV28	TRBJ1-3	NA	14
TGCGCCAGCAGCTTGACAGGGGGGTTCTCCTACGAGCAGTACTTC	CASSLTGGFSYEQYF	NA	TRBV5-1	TRBJ2-7	TRBD1	15
TGCGCCAGCAGCCAAGCCCCCGGGACTAGCGCACCGTATTTT	CASSQAPGTSAPYF	NA	TRBV4-1	TRBJ2-3	TRBD2	14
TGTGCCAGTAGTTCACACAGGGGGAATCAGCCCCAGCATTTT	CASSSHRGNQPQHF	NA	TRBV19	TRBJ1-5	TRBD1	14
TGTGCCAGCAGCCAAGAGGGGTCGGGCACTGAGCAGTTCTTC	CASSQEGSGTEQFF	once	TRBV14	TRBJ2-1	NA	14
TGTGCCAGCAGCGCTGAAGGGAGGGAGCTGTTTTTT	CASSAEGRELFF	NA	TRBV9	TRBJ2-2	NA	12
TGCAGCGTGCGGACAGGACGCCTTAACTATGGCTACACCTTC	CSVRTGRLNYGYTF	NA	TRBV29-1	TRBJ1-2	TRBD1	14
TGTGCCTGGAGTGAGATTAGCGGGAGCTTCGAGCAGTTCTTC	CAWSEISGSFEQFF	NA	TRBV30	TRBJ2-1	TRBD2	14
TGTGCCAGCAGTTACTCGTCAGGGGGCGATAATGAAAAACTGTTTTTT	CASSYSSGGDNEKLFF	once	TRBV6-6	TRBJ1-4	TRBD1	16
TGTGCCAGCAGTCGGACCTCAGAGGAGCAGTACTTC	CASSRTSEEQYF	NA	TRBV7-9	TRBJ2-7	NA	12
TGTGTCGGGGACAGGGCCCTTTCAACTAATGAAAAACTGTTTTTT	CVGDRALSTNEKLFF	NA	TRBV21-1	TRBJ1-4	NA	15
TGTGCCAGCAGGAGCGCGGGGGAGCTATACCGCTATGGCTACACCTTC	CASRSAGELYRYGYTF	NA	TRBV28	TRBJ1-2	NA	16
TGTGCCTGGAAGGGGGCGAAGCAGTATTTT	CAWKGAKQYF	NA	TRBV30	TRBJ2-3	TRBD1	10
TGTGCCAGCAGCTCGATAGGGACAGTTTTTTCCCAAGGCTACTACGAGCAGTACTTC	CASSSIGTVFSQGYYEQYF	NA	TRBV7-9	TRBJ2-7	TRBD1	19
TGTGCCAGCAGCTTGGGACGGGCCAGCCCCCAGCATTTT	CASSLGRASPQHF	NA	TRBV7-6	TRBJ1-5	NA	13
TGTGCCAGCAGCCCCCAGGACAGGGTGAACACCGGGGAGCTGTTTTTT	CASSPQDRVNTGELFF	few	TRBV5-6	TRBJ2-2	TRBD1	16
TGTGCCAGTAGTCTCCCCGGGACACCCTACGAGCAGTACTTC	CASSLPGTPYEQYF	NA	TRBV19	TRBJ2-7	NA	14
TGTGCCAGCAGTAGGACAGGGGGTTCTAATTCACCCCTCCACTTT	CASSRTGGSNSPLHF	once	TRBV2	TRBJ1-6	TRBD1	15
TGCGCCAGCAGCTTCTTCCTAGCGGGAGGCAATGAGCAGTTCTTC	CASSFFLAGGNEQFF	NA	TRBV5-1	TRBJ2-1	TRBD2	15